This TCR beta chain emerged from a study of chemoradiotherapy in HPV16-positive cancers (dated 2022 in TCRdb). Turning to the overall study: Candidate HPV-specific T-cell clones and common TCR motifs were defined through functional T-cell assays on cells from a couple of HPV16-positive patients. The study asked whether T-cell immunity to the HPV oncoproteins E6 and E7 changes during chemoradiotherapy and whether this immunity affects survival. Next, the candidate HPV-specific TCRs and motifs were followed in TCR repertoires from more than 70 patients with HPV-related cancers. Summary of the overall study and its limitations: The functional definition of HPV-specific T cells was derived from only a couple of HPV16-positive patients, and the survival association was reported for HPV16-positive patients. Expansion of candidate HPV-specific clones and E7-related TCR motifs was observed in the tumor microenvironment during treatment, whereas no such expansion was observed for non-HPV-specific T cells. Among HPV16-positive patients, expansion of HPV-responsive T cells during chemoradiotherapy was associated with better recurrence-free survival.

Only one count was recorded for this clone. Which antigen it targets is not known. Base qualities are missing; no much larger clone stands one base away. This sample also contains other DNA sequences that code for the same CDR3. Because repertoires were sampled repeatedly during chemoradiotherapy, clonal expansion in the tumor microenvironment could be followed. The library relied on the immunoSEQ multiplex PCR assay. TCRdb limited this immuneACCESS table to in-frame rearrangements with V and J called. A share of clones is missing; checked studies link under half to unresolved V genes, and the rest is unexplained. In all, the sample holds some 34,000 clones, and about 86% of those were seen once. In total, the top ten clones hold around 1.9% of the sample. V was cut back by 2 bases and J by 1 base, leaving a gap of 8 bases between them. Spanning cysteine to phenylalanine, the CDR3 consists of 14 amino acids. Left in the record is the CDR3 DNA by itself, 42 bases read in frame from the first base. Per the germline V gene, SGHTA is the CDR1 and FQGNSA is the CDR2.

The rearranged chain carries TRBV7-2 and TRBJ1-1, with the D gene too uncertain to name. The starting material was blood, obtained from a patient who underwent chemoradiotherapy. This TCR came from a human donor with HPV-associated anogenital cancer. The DNA sequence is TGTGCCAGCAGCTTATCTAGAGCGAACACTGAAGCTTTCTTT. It encodes CASSLSRANTEAFF.